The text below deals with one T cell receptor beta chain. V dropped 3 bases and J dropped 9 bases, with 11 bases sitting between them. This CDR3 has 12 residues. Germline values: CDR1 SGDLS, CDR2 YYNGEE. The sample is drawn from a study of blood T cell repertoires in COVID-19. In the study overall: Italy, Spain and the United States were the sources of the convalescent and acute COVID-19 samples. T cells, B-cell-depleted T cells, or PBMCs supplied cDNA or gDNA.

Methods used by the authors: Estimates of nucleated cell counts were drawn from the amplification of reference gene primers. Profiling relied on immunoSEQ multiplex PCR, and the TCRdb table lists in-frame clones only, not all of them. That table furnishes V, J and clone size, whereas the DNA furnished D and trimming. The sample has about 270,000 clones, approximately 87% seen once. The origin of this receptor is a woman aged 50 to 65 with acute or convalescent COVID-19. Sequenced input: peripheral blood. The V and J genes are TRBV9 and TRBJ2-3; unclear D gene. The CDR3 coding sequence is TGTGCCAGCAGCGCTCACACGAGGACGCAGTATTTT. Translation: CASSAHTRTQYF.